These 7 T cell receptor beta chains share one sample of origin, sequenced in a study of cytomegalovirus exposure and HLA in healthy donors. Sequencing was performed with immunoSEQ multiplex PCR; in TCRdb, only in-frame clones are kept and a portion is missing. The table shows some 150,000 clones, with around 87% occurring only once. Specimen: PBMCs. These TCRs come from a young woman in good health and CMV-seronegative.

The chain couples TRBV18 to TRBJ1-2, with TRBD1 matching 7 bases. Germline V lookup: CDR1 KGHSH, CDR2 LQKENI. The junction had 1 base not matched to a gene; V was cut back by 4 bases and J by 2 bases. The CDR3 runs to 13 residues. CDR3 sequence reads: CASSQQGNYGYTF. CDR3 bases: TGTGCCAGCTCACAACAGGGGAACTATGGCTACACCTTC. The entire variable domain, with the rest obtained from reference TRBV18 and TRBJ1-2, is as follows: NAGVMQNPRHLVRRRGQEARLRCSPMKGHSHVYWYRQLPEEGLKFMVYLQKENIIDESGMPKERFSAEFPKEGPSILRIQQVVRGDSAAYFCASSQQGNYGYTFGSGTRLTVV.

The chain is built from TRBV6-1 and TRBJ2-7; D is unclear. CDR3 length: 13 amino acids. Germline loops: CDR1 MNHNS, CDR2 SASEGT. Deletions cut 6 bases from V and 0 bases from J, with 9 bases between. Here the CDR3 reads CASRVASSYEQYF. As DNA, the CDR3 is TGTGCCAGCAGGGTAGCCAGCTCCTACGAGCAGTACTTC.

The CDR3 protein is CASSEGGAAKNIQYF. The CDR3 nucleotides are TGCGCCAGCAGTGAAGGGGGGGCTGCCAAAAACATTCAGTACTTC. This chain uses TRBV10-1 with TRBJ2-4; a possible D gene is TRBD2 (7 bases). The CDR3 runs to 15 residues. Trimming cost V 3 bases and J 1 base, with 10 bases left between them. Germline values: CDR1 WNHNN, CDR2 SYGVQD (reference sequence).

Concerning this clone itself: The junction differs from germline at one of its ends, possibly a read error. CDR3 amino acids: CASSLEAGGGGEQFF. CDR3 coding DNA: TGTGCTAGCAGCTTAGAGGCGGGAGGGGGGGGTGAGCAGTTCTTC. V and J are TRBV7-7 and TRBJ2-1; 9 bases fit TRBD2. Germline CDR1 SSHAT, CDR2 FNYEAQ (reference sequence). This CDR3 has 15 residues.

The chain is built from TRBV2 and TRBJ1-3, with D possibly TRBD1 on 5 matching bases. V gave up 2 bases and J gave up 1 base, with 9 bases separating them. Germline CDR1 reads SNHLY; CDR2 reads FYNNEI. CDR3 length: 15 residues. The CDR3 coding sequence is TGTGCCAGCAGTGAACTTACAGGATCTGGAAACACCATATATTTT. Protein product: CASSELTGSGNTIYF.

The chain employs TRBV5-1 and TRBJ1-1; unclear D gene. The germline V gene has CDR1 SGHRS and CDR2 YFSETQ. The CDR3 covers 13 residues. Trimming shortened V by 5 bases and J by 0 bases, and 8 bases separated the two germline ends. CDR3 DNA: TGCGCCAGCAGGGAGTTTATGAACACTGAAGCTTTCTTT. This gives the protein CASREFMNTEAFF.

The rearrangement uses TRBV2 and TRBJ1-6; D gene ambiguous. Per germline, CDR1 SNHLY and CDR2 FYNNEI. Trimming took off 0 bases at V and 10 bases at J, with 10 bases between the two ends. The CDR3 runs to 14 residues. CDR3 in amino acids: CASSEASRRSPLHF. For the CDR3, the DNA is TGTGCCAGCAGTGAAGCGTCCAGGCGCTCACCCCTCCACTTT.